Listed here are 14 T cell receptor beta chains from one sample, sequenced in a study of Ad26.COV2.S vaccination and SARS-CoV-2 variants. Only in-frame clones appear in the TCRdb table, and some are missing; sequencing was by immunoSEQ multiplex PCR. The repertoire includes approximately 300,000 clones, about 86% of them detected once, and roughly 1.9% sits in the top ten. Treatment of the sample: some 20 received Ad26.COV2.S at low or high dose, single or two shots; several received placebo; per-sample allocation not given. Sampling took place 63 days after the first vaccine or placebo injection. The sample here was peripheral blood, taken in a trial of Ad26.COV2.S vaccine versus placebo. These receptors were collected from a person between 18 and 59 years old who received the Ad26.COV2.S COVID-19 vaccine or a placebo.

The rearrangement joins TRBV3-1 (or the pseudogene TRBV3-2) to TRBJ1-1; D gene uncertain. The germline V gene has CDR1 LGHDT and CDR2 YNNKEL (reference sequence). There are 15 residues in the CDR3. The V gene lost 1 base and the J gene lost 2 bases, with 11 bases spanning the gap. The CDR3 is CASSQGMEVNTEAFF. The CDR3 DNA is TGTGCCAGCAGCCAAGGCATGGAGGTAAACACTGAAGCTTTCTTT.

The chain carries TRBV27 and TRBJ2-1; 12 bases are a match to TRBD1. This CDR3 spans 14 amino acids. The ends lost 3 bases at V and 9 bases at J; junction bases unmatched: 3. Looked up from germline, CDR1 is MNHEY and CDR2 is SMNVEV (reference sequence). As DNA, the CDR3 is TGTGCCAGCAGTTTGGGACAGGGGGCTGGTGAGCAGTTCTTC. Translated: CASSLGQGAGEQFF.

The CDR3 loop reads CASREGEGGYTF. DNA of the CDR3: TGTGCCAGCAGGGAGGGGGAGGGTGGCTACACCTTC. The chain has TRBV6-6 and TRBJ1-2, with D possibly being TRBD1 (6 bases). CDR3 length equals 12 residues. Deletions cut 6 bases from V and 7 bases from J, with 12 bases between. Germline CDR1 is MNHNY and CDR2 is SVGAGI (reference sequence).

The V gene is TRBV5-1, the J gene TRBJ2-1, with 8 bases matching TRBD1. V lost 1 base to trimming and J lost 0 bases; unmatched junction nucleotides: 12. Germline CDR1 is SGHRS and CDR2 is YFSETQ. The CDR3 length is 19 residues. CDR3 in DNA: TGCGCCAGCAGCTTGTCTCACAGGGGGGCAGAGGGCTCCTACAATGAGCAGTTCTTC. It specifies CASSLSHRGAEGSYNEQFF.

The sample holds a few counts of this clone. CDR3 loop: CASSGSRSNSPLHF. The CDR3 DNA is TGTGCCAGCAGCGGTTCGCGGTCTAATTCACCCCTCCACTTT. The J gene is TRBJ1-6, the V gene TRBV9; D is unclear. The CDR3 is 14 amino acids. Germline V gene data show CDR1 as SGDLS and CDR2 as YYNGEE. Trimming pared 3 bases from V and 6 bases from J, leaving 10 bases between.

The rearrangement links TRBV6-5 to TRBJ2-5, with 9 bases matching TRBD1. The CDR3 has 14 amino acids. Germline trimming cut 7 bases from V and 5 bases from J; bases unmatched to any gene: 8. Per germline, CDR1 MNHEY and CDR2 SVGAGI. The chain's CDR3 is CASTSGTGFETQYF. The CDR3 nucleotides are TGTGCCAGCACCTCCGGGACAGGGTTTGAGACCCAGTACTTC.

This chain connects TRBV7-2 to TRBJ2-1; TRBD1 aligns across 7 bases. This CDR3 has 14 amino acids. The trim removed 5 bases at V and 7 bases at J, leaving 8 bases unmatched. The V gene's germline CDR1 is SGHTA and CDR2 FQGNSA. DNA of the CDR3: TGTGCCAGCAGCCTCGGGACAGTTCGGAATGAGCAGTTCTTC. Translated: CASSLGTVRNEQFF.

The rearrangement links TRBV18 to TRBJ2-5; TRBD1 aligns across 8 bases. This CDR3 spans 17 amino acids. Trimming cost V 6 bases and J 4 bases; bases outside gene matches: 16. Germline V lookup: CDR1 KGHSH, CDR2 LQKENI. This chain's CDR3 is CASSRTLPGQVPETQYF. Here the CDR3 DNA reads TGTGCCAGCTCCCGCACACTACCGGGACAGGTCCCAGAGACCCAGTACTTC.

J is TRBJ2-4 and V is TRBV3-1 (or the pseudogene TRBV3-2); maybe TRBD1 (5 bases). The CDR3 is 15 residues long. CDR1 and CDR2 from the germline V gene are LGHDT and YNNKEL (reference sequence). Between the trimmed V and J ends, which lost 4 bases and 7 bases, there was a span of 17 bases. CDR3 DNA: TGTGCCAGCAGCCGGCCACAGGAGAGTCCCAACATTCAGTACTTC. It yields the protein CASSRPQESPNIQYF.

The V call is TRBV3-1 (or the pseudogene TRBV3-2), the J call TRBJ2-5; 7 bases are shared with TRBD1. The CDR3 spans 16 residues. Germline CDR1 LGHDT, CDR2 YNNKEL (reference sequence). With 3 bases clipped from V and 2 bases from J, the junction kept 9 bases outside the gene matches. The CDR3 nucleotides read TGTGCCAGCAGCCAGGGACAGCTCCGAATACAAGAGACCCAGTACTTC. This codes for CASSQGQLRIQETQYF.

Comment on this clone: Additional DNA sequences in this sample encode the identical CDR3. The rearrangement links TRBV29-1 to TRBJ2-6; TRBD2 is a possible D gene (5 bases). V gave up 4 bases and J gave up 1 base, with 5 bases separating them. CDR1 is SQVTM, CDR2 ANQGSEA, per germline. CDR3 length: 13 residues. The CDR3 nucleotides read TGCAGCGTTGCGGGGTCTGGGGCCAACGTCCTGACTTTC. Amino acids: CSVAGSGANVLTF.

This clone was seen more than once but under ten times. The chain joins TRBV25-1 to TRBJ1-5; D gene uncertain. In germline, CDR1 is MGHDK, CDR2 SYGVNS. The CDR3 has 12 residues. V lost 2 bases, J lost 7 bases, and 6 bases lay in between. The CDR3 loop reads CASSERRQPQHF. For the CDR3, the DNA is TGTGCCAGCAGTGAAAGGCGGCAGCCCCAGCATTTT.

This clone was seen once. J is TRBJ1-1 and V is TRBV9, with 7 bases matching TRBD1. Germline V CDR1 and CDR2: SGDLS, YYNGEE. The J segment lost 3 bases and the V segment lost 0 bases, leaving 2 bases of the junction unmatched. The CDR3 has 14 residues. The chain's CDR3 is CASSVEGGYTEAFF. The CDR3 DNA reads TGTGCCAGCAGCGTAGAAGGGGGCTACACTGAAGCTTTCTTT.

This rearrangement joins TRBV24-1 to TRBJ1-1, with 7 bases matching TRBD1. The CDR3 consists of 16 residues. V shed 3 bases and J 2 bases; nucleotides not matched to a gene: 8. Germline lookup yields CDR1 KGHDR and CDR2 SFDVKD. This CDR3 reads CATSDLQGRRNTEAFF. The DNA for the CDR3 is TGTGCCACCAGTGATCTACAGGGGAGGAGAAACACTGAAGCTTTCTTT.